This T cell receptor beta chain was identified in a study of radiation and T cells in renal cell carcinoma. Study-level results: Irradiated tumors held more dominant CDR3 motifs than control tumors.

Repertoires were generated with immunoSEQ multiplex PCR, while TCRdb's copy carries only in-frame clones and drops some. Here the sample spans 10,000 to 15,000 clones, more than 30% being singletons. The CDR3 extends over 10 amino acids. Trimming removed 7 bases at V and 8 bases at J, with 10 bases between. Germline CDR1 and CDR2: DFQATT and SNEGSKA (reference sequence). Concerning this clone: The antigen is not known.

Indicated treatment: 15 Gy SBRT to primary tumor, nephrectomy 4 weeks later. This TCR derives from a man between 60 and 75 years old with renal cell carcinoma. This material consisted of tumor tissue, taken from a patient whose treatment included radiotherapy and nephrectomy. V usage is TRBV20-1 and J usage is TRBJ2-3; D gene uncertain. CDR3 region: CSVHPGTQYF. In nucleotides, the CDR3 is TGCAGTGTCCACCCCGGTACGCAGTATTTT.